The present TCR beta chain was sequenced within a study of blood T cell repertoires in COVID-19. Study overall: Sites across the United States, Italy and Spain contributed samples from acute and convalescent COVID-19. Sample material is recorded as cDNA or gDNA derived from T cells, B-cell-depleted T cells, or PBMCs.

This clone came up once. In the source study's methods: Scientists estimated how many nucleated cells there were by amplifying reference gene primers. Assay used: immunoSEQ multiplex PCR; TCRdb lists only in-frame clones, some missing. Clonal size and the V and J genes are those of that table, whereas D and trimming came from the DNA. Of 300,000 or so clones in the sample, 80% to 90% are singletons; the top ten hold roughly 6.7%. V dropped 0 bases and J dropped 5; count of bases not matched to a gene: 5. Germline values: CDR1 SGHDT, CDR2 YYEEEE. This CDR3 spans 15 amino acids. The rearrangement joins TRBV5-6 to TRBJ2-3, with TRBD2 matching 8 bases. The receptor was derived from a man younger than 35 who had recovered from COVID-19. What was sequenced was peripheral blood. CDR3 nucleotides: TGTGCCAGCAGCTTGGGGCGGGAGGAAAGAGATACGCAGTATTTT. Residues: CASSLGREERDTQYF.